The source of this T cell receptor beta chain is a study of cytomegalovirus exposure and HLA in healthy donors (dated by TCRdb to 2016 to 2017). About the full investigation: According to a later analysis, the roughly 120 validation repertoires were produced on the same platform as the roughly 720 repertoires of the first cohort. The study aimed to test whether cataloging public T cell receptors could reveal signatures of past pathogen exposure. A separate validation cohort of roughly 130 different subjects was used in addition to the 666-subject first cohort. High-throughput TCR immunosequencing, statistical association of individual TCRs with disease status, and machine learning were combined to predict cytomegalovirus infection status.

Results and caveats for the whole study, not just this receptor: A few of the identified cytomegalovirus-associated TCR beta chains were confirmed in vitro to be specific for cytomegalovirus antigens. A later analysis lacked HLA typing for the validation cohort, so it scored co-occurrence in that cohort across all 110 or so repertoires. The authors suggested that the approach could potentially be generalized to other disease states and immunological phenotypes. The study listed 150 to 200 TCR beta chains as associated with cytomegalovirus. Subsequent analysis determined that TCRs grouped into clusters in the first cohort also showed a tendency toward co-occurrence across the 120 or so validation repertoires, and 94% of cluster scores exceeded 0. Most TCR sequences were observed very rarely across donors, whereas some public TCRs were present in many individuals. Cytomegalovirus status was reported to be diagnosed by the classifier with high specificity and sensitivity in both the original and validation cohorts.

As concerns this clone: The antigen this receptor binds is unknown. The input lacks base qualities; no much larger clone sits a single base away.

Library method: the immunoSEQ multiplex PCR assay. In the authors' own workflow: A statistical classification framework was developed to diagnose cytomegalovirus status using the catalog of TCR beta chain sequences. TCRdb took this table from immuneACCESS and kept in-frame rearrangements with V and J called. Such tables lack part of the clones; where checked against another copy, unresolved V genes explain under half of the gap, and the rest is unexplained. V, J and clone size derive from that table, while D and trimming were established from the DNA sequence. The sample table lists about 200,000 clones, roughly 84% of them with a count of one. The ten largest account for about 2% of the sample. The donors belonged to the validation cohort of approximately 130 subjects, which was separate from the approximately 700-subject first cohort. The receptor was derived from a woman between 18 and 30 years old in good health and CMV-seropositive. Sequenced material: PBMCs.

The nucleotides read TGTGCCAGCACCCGTTCAGGGCCTTCCTACAATGAGCAGTTCTTC. Translated, this is CASTRSGPSYNEQFF. Recombination linked TRBV21-1 to TRBJ2-1; TRBD1 is taken as the D call from the table, unchecked against the DNA. TRBV21-1 is a documented pseudogene. Counted from cysteine to phenylalanine, this CDR3 has 15 amino acids. Only the CDR3 portion is preserved as DNA: 45 bases, with reading frame beginning at the first base.